The T cell receptor (beta chain) under discussion was sequenced for a study of CD8 T cells in ankylosing spondylitis. Study conclusions and caveats: Eight or nine highly homologous variants formed a TCR beta motif that appeared characteristic of ankylosing spondylitis blood. Reportedly, matched ankylosing spondylitis synovial fluid was significantly enriched for disease-linked clones.

Germline lookup yields CDR1 SGHRS and CDR2 YFSETQ. V lost 3 bases and J 0 bases, leaving 13 bases between the germline ends. The CDR3 is made up of 15 amino acids. Library preparation for TCR beta used quantitative 5'-RACE with molecular barcodes. TCRdb re-called the 5' RACE reads with MiXCR, one entry per CDR3 protein. The sample includes some 450,000 distinct CDR3 sequences, 17% of them seen just once. To note about this clonotype: The antigen is unknown.

The chain links TRBV5-1 to TRBJ2-7; tentatively, D is TRBD1 (6 bases). Material: blood, either unsorted or a sorted T cell fraction (not recorded which). The source of this sequence is a male donor with ankylosing spondylitis. The CDR3 loop reads CASSWTVGGSYEQYF. CDR3 coding DNA: TGCGCCAGCAGCTGGACAGTCGGCGGCTCCTACGAGCAGTACTTC.